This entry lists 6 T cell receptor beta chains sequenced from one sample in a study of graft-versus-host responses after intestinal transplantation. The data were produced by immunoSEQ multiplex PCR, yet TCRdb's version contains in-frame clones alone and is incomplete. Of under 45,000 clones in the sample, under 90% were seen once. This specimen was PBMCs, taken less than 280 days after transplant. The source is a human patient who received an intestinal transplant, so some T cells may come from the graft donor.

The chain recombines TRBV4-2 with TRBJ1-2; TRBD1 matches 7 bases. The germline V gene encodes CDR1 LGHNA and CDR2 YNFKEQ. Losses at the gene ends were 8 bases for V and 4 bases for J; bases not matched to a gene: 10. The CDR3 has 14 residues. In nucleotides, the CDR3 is TGTGCCAGCTTGGGACAGACCGATCGCTATGGCTACACCTTC. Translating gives CASLGQTDRYGYTF.

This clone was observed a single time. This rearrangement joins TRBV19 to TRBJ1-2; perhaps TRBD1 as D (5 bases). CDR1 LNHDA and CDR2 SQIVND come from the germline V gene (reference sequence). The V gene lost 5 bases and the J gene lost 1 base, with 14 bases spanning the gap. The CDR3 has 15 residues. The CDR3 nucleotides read TGTGCCAGTAGTGCGCAGGGTGTATATAACTATGGCTACACCTTC. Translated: CASSAQGVYNYGYTF. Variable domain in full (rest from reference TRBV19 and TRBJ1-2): DGGITQSPKYLFRKEGQNVTLSCEQNLNHDAMYWYRQDPGQGLRLIYYSQIVNDFQKGDIAEGYSVSREKKESFPLTVTSAQKNPTAFYLCASSAQGVYNYGYTFGSGTRLTVV.

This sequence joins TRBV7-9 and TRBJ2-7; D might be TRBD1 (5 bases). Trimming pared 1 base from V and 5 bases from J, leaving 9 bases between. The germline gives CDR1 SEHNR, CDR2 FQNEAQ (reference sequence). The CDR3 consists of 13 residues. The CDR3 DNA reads TGTGCCAGCAGCTTAGGGACACCCCACGAGCAGTACTTC. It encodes CASSLGTPHEQYF.

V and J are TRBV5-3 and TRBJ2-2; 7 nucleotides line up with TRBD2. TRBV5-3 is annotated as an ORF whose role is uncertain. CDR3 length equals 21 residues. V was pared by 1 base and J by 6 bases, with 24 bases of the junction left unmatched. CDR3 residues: CARSLNPPVSGRERTAGELFF. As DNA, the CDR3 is TGTGCCAGAAGCTTGAATCCCCCCGTGAGTGGGAGGGAGAGGACGGCCGGGGAGCTGTTTTTT.

In nucleotides, the CDR3 is TGCGCCAGCAGCCCGACAGGAGGAGAGACCCAGTACTTC. Protein product: CASSPTGGETQYF. V gene TRBV5-1 combines with J gene TRBJ2-5, with D tentatively TRBD1 (6 bases). The V gene's germline CDR1 is SGHRS and CDR2 YFSETQ. Trimming shortened V by 4 bases and J by 4 bases, and 11 bases separated the two germline ends. The CDR3 runs 13 residues.

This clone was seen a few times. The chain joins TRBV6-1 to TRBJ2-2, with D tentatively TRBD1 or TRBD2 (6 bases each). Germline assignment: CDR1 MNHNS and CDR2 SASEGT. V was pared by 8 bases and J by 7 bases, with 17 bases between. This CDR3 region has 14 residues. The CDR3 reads CASGLEGGIGELFF. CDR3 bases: TGTGCCAGCGGGCTGGAGGGGGGAATCGGGGAGCTGTTTTTT.